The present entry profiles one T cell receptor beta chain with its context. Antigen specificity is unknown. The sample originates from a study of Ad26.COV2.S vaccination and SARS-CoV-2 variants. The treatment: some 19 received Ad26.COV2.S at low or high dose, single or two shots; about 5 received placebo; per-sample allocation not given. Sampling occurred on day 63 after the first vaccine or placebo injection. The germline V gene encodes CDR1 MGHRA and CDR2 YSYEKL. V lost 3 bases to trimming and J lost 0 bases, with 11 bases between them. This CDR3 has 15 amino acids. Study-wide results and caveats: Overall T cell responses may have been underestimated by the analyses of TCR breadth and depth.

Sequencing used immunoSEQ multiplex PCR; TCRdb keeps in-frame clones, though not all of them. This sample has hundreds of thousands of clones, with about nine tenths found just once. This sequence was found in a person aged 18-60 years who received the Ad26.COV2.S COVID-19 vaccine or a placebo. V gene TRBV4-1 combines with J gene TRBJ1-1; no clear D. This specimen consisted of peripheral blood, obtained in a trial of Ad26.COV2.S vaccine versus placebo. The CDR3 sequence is CASSQESRVNTEAFF. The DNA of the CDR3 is TGCGCCAGCAGCCAGGAAAGTAGGGTGAACACTGAAGCTTTCTTT.